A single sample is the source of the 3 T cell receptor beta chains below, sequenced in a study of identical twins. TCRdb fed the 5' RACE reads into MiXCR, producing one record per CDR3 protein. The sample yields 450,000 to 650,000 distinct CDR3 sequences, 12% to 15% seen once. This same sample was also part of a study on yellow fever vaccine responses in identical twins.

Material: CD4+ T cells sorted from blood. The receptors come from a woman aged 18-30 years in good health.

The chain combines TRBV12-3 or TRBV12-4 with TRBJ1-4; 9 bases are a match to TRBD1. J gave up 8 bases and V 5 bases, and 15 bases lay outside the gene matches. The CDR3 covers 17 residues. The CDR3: CASSPTFPQGAGEKLFF. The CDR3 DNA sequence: TGTGCCAGCAGTCCGACTTTCCCACAGGGGGCGGGGGAAAAACTGTTTTTT.

In DNA form, the CDR3 reads TGCAGCGTTGTAAGGGCTAGCGGGAGGGTGGAGACCCAGTACTTC. Amino acids: CSVVRASGRVETQYF. The rearrangement uses TRBV29-1 and TRBJ2-5, with 12 bases matching TRBD2. Germline V gene lookup returns CDR1 SQVTM and CDR2 ANQGSEA. J gave up 5 bases and V 4 bases, and 8 bases lay outside the gene matches. The CDR3 consists of 15 residues.

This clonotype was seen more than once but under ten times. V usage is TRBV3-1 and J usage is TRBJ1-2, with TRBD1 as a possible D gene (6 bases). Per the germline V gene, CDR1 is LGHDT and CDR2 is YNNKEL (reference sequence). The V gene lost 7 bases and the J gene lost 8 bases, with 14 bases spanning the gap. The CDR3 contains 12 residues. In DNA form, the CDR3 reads TGTGCCAGCAATAGCGGGGGCACGGGCTACACCTTC. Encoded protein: CASNSGGTGYTF.